This T cell receptor beta chain was identified in a study of blood T cell repertoires in COVID-19. Study details: COVID-19 samples, acute and convalescent, were from the United States, Italy and Spain.

How the authors handled the data: By means of reference gene primer amplification, nucleated cell counts were estimated. Sequenced by immunoSEQ multiplex PCR; TCRdb stores in-frame clones only, minus some. V, J and clone size derive from that table, while D and trimming were established from the DNA sequence. This table holds about 360,000 clones, more than 75% found once. In germline, CDR1 is LGHDT, CDR2 YNNKEL (reference sequence). The CDR3 is made up of 17 amino acids. Trimming at V came to 3 bases and at J to 4 bases, leaving 12 bases not matched to a gene. The gene calls are TRBV3-1 (or the pseudogene TRBV3-2) and TRBJ2-3, with 8 bases matching TRBD2. The TCR sequence derives from a human donor in a cohort sampled during active COVID-19. Material for sequencing was peripheral blood. This chain's CDR3 is CASSHALPGGPADTQYF. The CDR3 region has the DNA TGTGCCAGCAGCCACGCCCTCCCGGGGGGGCCCGCAGATACGCAGTATTTT.